This record covers a single TCR beta chain. Per the original methods: Amplification with reference gene primers provided the estimates of nucleated cell counts. The assay was immunoSEQ multiplex PCR, and TCRdb's table has in-frame clones only and misses some. V and J calls and clone size are those listed in that table; D and trimming were worked out from the DNA. There are more than 110,000 clones in the sample; roughly four fifths occur only once, and around 10% lies in the top ten. The data originate from a study of blood T cell repertoires in COVID-19. Study in general: Researchers got acute and convalescent COVID-19 samples from the United States, Italy and Spain. T cells, B-cell-depleted T cells, or PBMCs provided the cDNA or gDNA that served as material.

This CDR3 region has 13 residues. Trimming cost V 0 bases and J 1 base, with 6 bases left between them. Germline CDR1 and CDR2: GTSNPN and SVGIG (reference sequence). This chain links TRBV30 with TRBJ1-1; D not certain. Material: peripheral blood. This clonotype was sampled from a woman aged 80 or over in a cohort sampled during active or convalescent COVID-19. CDR3 loop: CAWSVFRNTEAFF. The CDR3 nucleotides read TGTGCCTGGAGTGTCTTTAGGAACACTGAAGCTTTCTTT.